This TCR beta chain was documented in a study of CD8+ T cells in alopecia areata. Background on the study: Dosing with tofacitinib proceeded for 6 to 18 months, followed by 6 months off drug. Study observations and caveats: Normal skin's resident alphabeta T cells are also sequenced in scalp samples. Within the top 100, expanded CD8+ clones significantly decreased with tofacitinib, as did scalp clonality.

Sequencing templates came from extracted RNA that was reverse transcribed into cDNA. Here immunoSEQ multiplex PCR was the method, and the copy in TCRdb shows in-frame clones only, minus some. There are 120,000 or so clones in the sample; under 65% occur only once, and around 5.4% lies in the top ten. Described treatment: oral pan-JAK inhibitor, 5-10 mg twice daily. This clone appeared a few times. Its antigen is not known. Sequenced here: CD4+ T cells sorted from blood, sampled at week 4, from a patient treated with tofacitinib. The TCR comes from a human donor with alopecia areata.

DNA for the CDR3: TGCAGCGGTGGCCCCGGGACCTATGGCTACACCTTC. Its translation: CSGGPGTYGYTF. This rearrangement joins TRBV29-1 to TRBJ1-2; tentative D call: TRBD1 (5 bases). Trimming stripped 7 bases from V and 4 bases from J, with 13 bases between. The CDR3 contains 12 residues. CDR1 is SQVTM, CDR2 ANQGSEA, per germline.